The entry below describes one TCR beta chain. There is no known antigen for this receptor. No base quality values were provided; no much bigger clone lies one nucleotide off. These data are taken from a study of CD8 T cells in ankylosing spondylitis (dated by TCRdb to 2016 to 2017). With regard to the full study: The study set out to find disease-linked TCR variants by profiling T cell receptor beta repertoires in ankylosing spondylitis patients and healthy donors. The full study cohort was made up of approximately 24 ankylosing spondylitis patients and fewer than 120 healthy donors. Peripheral blood samples were taken, and synovial fluid was additionally collected from ankylosing spondylitis patients.

The junction shows trimming of 5 bases on V and 7 bases on J, plus 14 bases between the germline ends. From a lookup of the germline V gene, CDR1 and CDR2 are SGHTA and FQGNSA. There are 13 amino acids in the CDR3, from cysteine to phenylalanine inclusive. CDR3 DNA only is kept here, 39 bases in frame from base 1. These reads were obtained on an Illumina HiSeq 2500. TCR beta libraries were prepared by quantitative 5'-RACE with molecular barcodes. As for how the authors treated the data: To identify disease-linked TCR variants, a new computational method was used, one built on a probabilistic model of VDJ rearrangement. TCRdb reanalyzed the raw reads on its own, using fastp at Q25 for trimming and MiXCR for clone calling, and kept in-frame beta chains. Rows matching on CDR3 protein sequence are summarized as one entry with the most common DNA and genes. TCRdb, rather than the study authors, made the V and J calls. In this sample the table shows hundreds of thousands of distinct CDR3 sequences, roughly 12% of which occur a single time. The ten top clones hold roughly 0.51% of the sample.

On the study overall, not on this receptor specifically: In peripheral blood, the disease-linked clones were found at relatively low frequencies and had a CD8+ phenotype. Significant enrichment of the disease-linked clones was reported in matched synovial fluid samples from ankylosing spondylitis patients. Blood from ankylosing spondylitis patients appeared to be characterized by a TCR beta motif made up of under 10 highly homologous amino acid variants. Some motif variants were previously reported in synovial fluid and blood of reactive arthritis patients, suggesting common disease-initiation mechanisms.

What was sequenced was blood, either unsorted or a sorted T cell fraction (not recorded which). The TCR sequence derives from a male donor with ankylosing spondylitis. The V and J segments used are TRBV7-2 and TRBJ1-2, with the D gene not clear enough to name. The CDR3 is CASSLRRRSGYTF. The nucleotides read TGTGCCAGCAGCCTAAGGCGGCGCAGTGGCTACACCTTC.